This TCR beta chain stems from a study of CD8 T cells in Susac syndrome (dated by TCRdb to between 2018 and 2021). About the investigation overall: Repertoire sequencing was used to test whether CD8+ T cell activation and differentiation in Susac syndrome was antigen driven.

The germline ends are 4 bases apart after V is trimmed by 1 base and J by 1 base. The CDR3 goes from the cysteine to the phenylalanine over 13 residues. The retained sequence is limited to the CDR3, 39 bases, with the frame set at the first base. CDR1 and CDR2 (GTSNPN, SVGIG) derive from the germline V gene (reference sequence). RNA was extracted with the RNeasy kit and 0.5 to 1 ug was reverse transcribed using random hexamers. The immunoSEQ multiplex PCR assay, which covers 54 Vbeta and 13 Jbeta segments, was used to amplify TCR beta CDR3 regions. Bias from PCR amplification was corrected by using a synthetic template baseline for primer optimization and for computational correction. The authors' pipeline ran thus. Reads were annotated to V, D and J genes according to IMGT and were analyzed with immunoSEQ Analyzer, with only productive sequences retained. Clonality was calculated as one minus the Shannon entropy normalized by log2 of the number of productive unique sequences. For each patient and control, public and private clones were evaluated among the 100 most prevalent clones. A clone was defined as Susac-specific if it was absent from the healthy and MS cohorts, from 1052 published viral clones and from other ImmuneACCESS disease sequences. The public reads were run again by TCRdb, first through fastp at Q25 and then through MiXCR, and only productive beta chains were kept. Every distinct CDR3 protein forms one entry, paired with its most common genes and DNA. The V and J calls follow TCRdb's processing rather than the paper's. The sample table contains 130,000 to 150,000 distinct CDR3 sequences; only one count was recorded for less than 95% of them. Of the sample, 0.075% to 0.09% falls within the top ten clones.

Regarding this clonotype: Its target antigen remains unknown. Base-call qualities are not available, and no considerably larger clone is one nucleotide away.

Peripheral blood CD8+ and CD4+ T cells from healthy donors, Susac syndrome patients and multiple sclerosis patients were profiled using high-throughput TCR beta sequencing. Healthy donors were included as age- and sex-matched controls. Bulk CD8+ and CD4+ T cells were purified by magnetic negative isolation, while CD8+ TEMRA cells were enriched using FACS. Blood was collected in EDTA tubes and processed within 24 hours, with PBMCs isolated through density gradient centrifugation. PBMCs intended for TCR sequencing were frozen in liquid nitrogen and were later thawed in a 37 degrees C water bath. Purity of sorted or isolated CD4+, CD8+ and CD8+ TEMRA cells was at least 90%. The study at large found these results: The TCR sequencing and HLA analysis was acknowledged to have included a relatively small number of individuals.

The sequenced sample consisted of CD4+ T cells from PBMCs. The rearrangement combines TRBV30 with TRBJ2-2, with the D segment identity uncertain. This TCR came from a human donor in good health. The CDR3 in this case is CAWSAENTGELFF. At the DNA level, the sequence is TGTGCCTGGAGTGCGGAGAACACCGGGGAGCTGTTTTTT.